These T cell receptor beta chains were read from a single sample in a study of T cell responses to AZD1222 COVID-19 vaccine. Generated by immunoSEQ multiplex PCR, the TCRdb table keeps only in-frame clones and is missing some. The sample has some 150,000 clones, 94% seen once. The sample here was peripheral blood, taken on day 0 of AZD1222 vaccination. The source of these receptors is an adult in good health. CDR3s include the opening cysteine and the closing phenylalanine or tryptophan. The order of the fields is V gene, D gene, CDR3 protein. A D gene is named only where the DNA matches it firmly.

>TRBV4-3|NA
CASSQDPGDRSGILEKLFF
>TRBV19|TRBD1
CASSRQGRRTEAFF
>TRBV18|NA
CASSPSGSTEAFF
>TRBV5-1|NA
CASSLAGGAFTDTQYF
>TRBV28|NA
CASSFSEGREKLFF
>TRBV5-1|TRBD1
CASRQYQGDYGYTF
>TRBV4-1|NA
CASSRGTNEQFF
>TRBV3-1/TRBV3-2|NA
CASSQESSGNQPQHF
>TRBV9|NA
CASSVGAGNSPLHF
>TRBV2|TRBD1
CASRPGTGSLRPQHF
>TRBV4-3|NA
CASSPEGNEQFF
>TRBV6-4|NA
CASRPGEGNYGYTF
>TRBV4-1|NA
CASSQEGNGSPLHF
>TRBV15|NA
CATSGENLHSTDTQYF
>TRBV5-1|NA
CASSLGTLLSATEAFF
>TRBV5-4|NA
CASSFLASAPDTQYF
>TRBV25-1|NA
CASSGARGDNEQFF
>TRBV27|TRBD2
CASSFRNLAGDEQFF
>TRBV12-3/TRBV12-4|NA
CASTIRTEAFF
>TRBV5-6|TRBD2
CASSSLTSGGATDTQYF
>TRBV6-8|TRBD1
CASSPDRATEAFF
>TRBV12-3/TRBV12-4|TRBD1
CASTRTGVSPLHF
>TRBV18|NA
CASSPGNSGAEAFF
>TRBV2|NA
CASSPGQRNYGYTF
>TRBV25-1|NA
CASSVDSSYNSPLHF
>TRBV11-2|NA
CASSFPRGAQGNTEAFF
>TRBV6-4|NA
CASSDSETGELFF
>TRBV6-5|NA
CASSPPMKDTQYF
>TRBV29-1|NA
CSLGRIGGTDTQYF
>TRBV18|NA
CASLPSLGRQGTEAFF
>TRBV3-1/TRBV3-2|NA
CASNPDTLDTQYF
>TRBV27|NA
CASSLSGRNEQFF
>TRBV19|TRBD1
CASSSRQGSNQPQHF
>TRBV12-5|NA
CASGLVQLSSTDTQYF
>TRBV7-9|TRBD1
CASSLVLGTEYQETQYF
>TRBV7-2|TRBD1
CASSLGQGTVYGYTF
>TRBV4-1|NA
CASSQVRGSGGYTF
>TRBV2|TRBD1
CASSRQGDYNEQFF
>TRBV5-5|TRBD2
CASSPRTSGGYEQFF
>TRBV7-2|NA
CASSLAGAYSPLHF
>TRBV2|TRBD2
CASSERASGGRELFF
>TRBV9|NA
CASSVGRTRQGLGTEAFF
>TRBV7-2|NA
CASSPDRGETQYF
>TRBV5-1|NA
CASTQGLPRGELFF
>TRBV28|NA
CASTSPGTVNGYTF
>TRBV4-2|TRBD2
CASSQALGLAGGPGANVLTF
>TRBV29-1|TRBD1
CSHDRGTEAFF
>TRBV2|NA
CASREQGTYYNSPLHF
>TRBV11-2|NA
CASSQRKVSSGNTIYF